This T cell receptor (beta chain) was documented in a study of blood T cell repertoires in COVID-19. V lost 4 bases to trimming and J lost 3 bases, with 14 bases between them. This CDR3 has 15 amino acids. Germline V CDR1 and CDR2: SGHDN, FVKESK. Authors' methods: Reference gene primer amplification in the assay estimated nucleated cell counts. The assay was immunoSEQ multiplex PCR, and TCRdb's table has in-frame clones only and misses some. The V and J calls and the clone size are those of that table, but D and trimming were determined from the DNA. The profile shows about 40,000 clones, roughly 80% of them singletons.

Sequencing was done on a sample of peripheral blood. The chain carries TRBV14 and TRBJ2-3; a possible D gene is TRBD1 (6 bases). The receptor's source is a human donor with acute or convalescent COVID-19. The donor label of this sample is uncertain. The DNA for the CDR3 is TGTGCCAGCAGCCTAGACAGGAAAATAACAGATACGCAGTATTTT. Protein: CASSLDRKITDTQYF.